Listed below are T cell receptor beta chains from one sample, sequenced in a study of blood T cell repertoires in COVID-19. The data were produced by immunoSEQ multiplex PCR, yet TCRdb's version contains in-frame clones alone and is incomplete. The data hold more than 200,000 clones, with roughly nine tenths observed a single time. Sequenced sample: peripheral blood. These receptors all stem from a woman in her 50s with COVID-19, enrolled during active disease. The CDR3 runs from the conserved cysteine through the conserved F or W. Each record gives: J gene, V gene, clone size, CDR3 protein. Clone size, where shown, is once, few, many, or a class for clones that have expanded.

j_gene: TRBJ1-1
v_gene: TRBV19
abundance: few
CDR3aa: CASSIWRNTEAFF

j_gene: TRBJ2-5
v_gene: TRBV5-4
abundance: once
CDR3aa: CASQHGVSLGETQYF

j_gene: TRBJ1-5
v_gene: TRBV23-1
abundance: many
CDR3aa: CASSQFTRVFNQPQHF

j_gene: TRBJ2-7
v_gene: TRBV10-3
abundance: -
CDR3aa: CAIRLASNEQYF

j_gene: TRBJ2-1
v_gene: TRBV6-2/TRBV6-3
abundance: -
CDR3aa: CASSYVIGIGSYNEQFF

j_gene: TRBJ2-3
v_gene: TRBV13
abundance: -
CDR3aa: CASSKGQGMQYF

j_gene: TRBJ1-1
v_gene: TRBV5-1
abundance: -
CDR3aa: CASSLESGMGRIAFF

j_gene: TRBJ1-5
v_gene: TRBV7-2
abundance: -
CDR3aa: CASSPGGYSNQPQHF

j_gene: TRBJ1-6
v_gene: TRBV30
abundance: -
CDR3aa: CAWSVGQLNSPLHF

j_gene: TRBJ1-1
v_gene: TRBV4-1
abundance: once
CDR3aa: CASSQAPSAGAEAFF

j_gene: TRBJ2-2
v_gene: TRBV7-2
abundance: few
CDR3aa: CASSFLPPNTGELFF

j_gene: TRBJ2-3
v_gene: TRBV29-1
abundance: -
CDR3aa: CSVDKDTQYF

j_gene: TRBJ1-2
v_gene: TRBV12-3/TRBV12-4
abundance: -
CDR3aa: CASTGDRGHGYTF

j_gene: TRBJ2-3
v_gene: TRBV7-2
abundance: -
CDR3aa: CASSLGGYTDTQYF

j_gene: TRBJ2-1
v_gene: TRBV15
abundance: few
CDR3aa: CATSRDERGEAGKESYNEQFF

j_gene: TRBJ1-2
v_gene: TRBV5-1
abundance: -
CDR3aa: CASSLLSGDGYTF

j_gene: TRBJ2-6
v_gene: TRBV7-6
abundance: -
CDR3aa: CASSFQRGSGANVLTF

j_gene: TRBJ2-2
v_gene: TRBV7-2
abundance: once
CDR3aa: CASSLGGLPVNTGELFF

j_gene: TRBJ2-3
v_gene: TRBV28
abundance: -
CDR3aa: CASSFVMEGQYF

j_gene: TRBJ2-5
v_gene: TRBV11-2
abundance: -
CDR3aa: CASSSDRVGTQYF

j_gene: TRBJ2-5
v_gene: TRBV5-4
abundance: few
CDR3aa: CASALGGQGETQYF

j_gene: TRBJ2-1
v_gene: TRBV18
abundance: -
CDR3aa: CASSPRQFTSNEQFF

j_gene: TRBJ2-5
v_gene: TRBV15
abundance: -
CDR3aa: CATSDQGQGSQETQYF

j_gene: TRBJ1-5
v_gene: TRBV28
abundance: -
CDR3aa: CASSLSGSGRSNQPQHF